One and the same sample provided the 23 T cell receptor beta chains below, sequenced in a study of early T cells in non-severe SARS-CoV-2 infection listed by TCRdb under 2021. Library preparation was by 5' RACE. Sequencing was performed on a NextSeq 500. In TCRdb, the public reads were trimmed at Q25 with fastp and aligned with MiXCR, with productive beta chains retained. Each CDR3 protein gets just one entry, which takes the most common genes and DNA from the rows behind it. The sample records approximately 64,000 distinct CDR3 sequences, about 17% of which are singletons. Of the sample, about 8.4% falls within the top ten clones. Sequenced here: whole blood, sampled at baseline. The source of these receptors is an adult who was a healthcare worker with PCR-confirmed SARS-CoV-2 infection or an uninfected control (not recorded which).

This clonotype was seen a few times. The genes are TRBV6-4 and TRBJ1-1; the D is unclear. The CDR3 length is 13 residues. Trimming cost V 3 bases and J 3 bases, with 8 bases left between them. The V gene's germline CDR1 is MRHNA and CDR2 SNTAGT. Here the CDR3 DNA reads TGTGCCAGCAGTGAACACGGGTACACTGAAGCTTTCTTT. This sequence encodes CASSEHGYTEAFF.

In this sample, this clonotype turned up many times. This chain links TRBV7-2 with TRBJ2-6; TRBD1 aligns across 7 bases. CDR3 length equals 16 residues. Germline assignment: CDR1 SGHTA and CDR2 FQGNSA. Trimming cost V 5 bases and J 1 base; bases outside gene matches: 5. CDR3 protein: CASSRGQASGANVLTF. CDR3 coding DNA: TGTGCCAGCAGCCGCGGACAGGCTTCTGGGGCCAACGTCCTGACTTTC.

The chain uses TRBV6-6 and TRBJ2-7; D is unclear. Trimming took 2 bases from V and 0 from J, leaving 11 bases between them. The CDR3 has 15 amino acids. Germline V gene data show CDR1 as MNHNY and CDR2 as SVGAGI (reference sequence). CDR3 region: CASSYKVGSSYEQYF. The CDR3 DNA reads TGTGCCAGCAGTTACAAAGTCGGCAGCTCCTACGAGCAGTACTTC.

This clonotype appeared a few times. The DNA of the CDR3 is TGTGCCAGCAGCCCCGGGTCCCGGGACGCAAGAAACACCATATATTTT. Protein product: CASSPGSRDARNTIYF. This chain connects TRBV5-6 to TRBJ1-3; the D gene is possibly TRBD1 (5 bases). The germline gives CDR1 SGHDT, CDR2 YYEEEE. The V end lost 4 bases, the J end lost 5 bases, and 19 bases lay between the germline ends. CDR3 length equals 16 residues.

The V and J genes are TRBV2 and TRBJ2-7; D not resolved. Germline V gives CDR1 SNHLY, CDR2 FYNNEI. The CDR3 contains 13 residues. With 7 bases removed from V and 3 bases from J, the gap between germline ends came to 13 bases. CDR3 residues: CASTGGHNYEQYF. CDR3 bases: TGTGCCAGCACCGGTGGCCATAACTACGAGCAGTACTTC.

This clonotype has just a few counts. CDR3 nucleotides: TGTGCCAGCAGTCTTTTGGGACAGGGGCGAACCTTGAACACTGAAGCTTTCTTT. Residues: CASSLLGQGRTLNTEAFF. The chain links TRBV12-3 or TRBV12-4 to TRBJ1-1, with TRBD1 matching 10 bases. V shed 5 bases and J 0 bases; nucleotides not matched to a gene: 12. This CDR3 has 18 amino acids.

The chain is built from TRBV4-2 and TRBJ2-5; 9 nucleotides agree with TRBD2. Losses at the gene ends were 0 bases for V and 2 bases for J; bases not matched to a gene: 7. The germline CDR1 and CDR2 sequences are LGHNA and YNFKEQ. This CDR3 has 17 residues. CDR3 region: CASSQDGTAGGQETQYF. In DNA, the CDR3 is TGTGCCAGCAGCCAAGATGGTACAGCGGGGGGACAAGAGACCCAGTACTTC.

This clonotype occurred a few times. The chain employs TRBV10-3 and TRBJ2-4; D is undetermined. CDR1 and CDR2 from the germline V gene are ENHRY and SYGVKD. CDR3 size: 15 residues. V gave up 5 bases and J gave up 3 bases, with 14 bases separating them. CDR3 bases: TGTGCCATCAGTAATGACGGCGACGGCAAAAACATTCAGTACTTC. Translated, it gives CAISNDGDGKNIQYF.

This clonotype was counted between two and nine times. In DNA, the CDR3 is TGTGCCAGCAGCTTAGATGGACTAGCGGGAGAGACCCAGTACTTC. It is translated as CASSLDGLAGETQYF. V is TRBV11-2 and J is TRBJ2-5, with 11 nucleotides matching TRBD2. The CDR3 has 15 residues. The junction had 1 base not matched to a gene; V was cut back by 0 bases and J by 4 bases. The germline V gene has CDR1 SGHAT and CDR2 FQNNGV.

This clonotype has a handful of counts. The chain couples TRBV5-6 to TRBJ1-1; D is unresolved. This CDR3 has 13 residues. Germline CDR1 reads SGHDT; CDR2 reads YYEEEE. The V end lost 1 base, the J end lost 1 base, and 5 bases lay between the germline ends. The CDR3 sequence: CASSLLPNTEAFF. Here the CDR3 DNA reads TGTGCCAGCAGCTTGCTTCCGAACACTGAAGCTTTCTTT.

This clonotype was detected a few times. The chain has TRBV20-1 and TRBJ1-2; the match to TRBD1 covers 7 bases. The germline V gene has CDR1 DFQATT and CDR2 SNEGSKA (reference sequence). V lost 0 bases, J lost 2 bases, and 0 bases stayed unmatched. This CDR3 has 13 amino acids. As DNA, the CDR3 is TGCAGTGCTAGAGACAGGGGGAACTATGGCTACACCTTC. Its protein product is CSARDRGNYGYTF.

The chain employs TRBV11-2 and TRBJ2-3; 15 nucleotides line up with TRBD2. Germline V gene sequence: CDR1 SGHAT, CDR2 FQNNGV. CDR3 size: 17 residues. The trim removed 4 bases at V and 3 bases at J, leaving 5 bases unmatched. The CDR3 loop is CASSSGLAGGFTDTQYF. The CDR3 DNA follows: TGTGCCAGCAGCTCGGGACTAGCGGGGGGATTTACAGATACGCAGTATTTT.

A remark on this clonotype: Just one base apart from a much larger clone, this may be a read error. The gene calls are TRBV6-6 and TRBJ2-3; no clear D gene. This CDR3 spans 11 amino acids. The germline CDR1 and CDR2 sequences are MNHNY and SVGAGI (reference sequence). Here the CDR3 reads CVSQSTDTQYF. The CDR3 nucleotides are TGTGTCAGCCAGAGCACAGATACGCAGTATTTT.

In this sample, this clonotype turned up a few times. CDR3 sequence (DNA): TGTGCCAGCAGCAACCCGGGACTATCCCTACCAAGCTCCTACAATGAGCAGTTCTTC. As protein: CASSNPGLSLPSSYNEQFF. The V call is TRBV7-8, the J call TRBJ2-1; TRBD2 aligns across 7 bases. Trimming removed 5 bases from V and 0 bases from J; junction bases left unmatched: 16. Germline CDR1 SGHVS, CDR2 FQNEAQ. This CDR3 region has 19 residues.

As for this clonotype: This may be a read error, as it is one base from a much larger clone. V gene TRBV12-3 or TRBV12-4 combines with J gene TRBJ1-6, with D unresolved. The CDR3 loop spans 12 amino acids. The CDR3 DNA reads TGTGTCAGCAGACCGGATAATTCACCCCTCCACTTT. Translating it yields CVSRPDNSPLHF.

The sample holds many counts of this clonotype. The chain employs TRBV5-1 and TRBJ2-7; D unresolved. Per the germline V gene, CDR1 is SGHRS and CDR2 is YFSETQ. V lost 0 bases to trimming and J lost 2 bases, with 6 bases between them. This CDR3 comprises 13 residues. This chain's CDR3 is CASSLGKAYEQYF. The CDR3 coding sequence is TGCGCCAGCAGCTTGGGGAAAGCCTACGAGCAGTACTTC.

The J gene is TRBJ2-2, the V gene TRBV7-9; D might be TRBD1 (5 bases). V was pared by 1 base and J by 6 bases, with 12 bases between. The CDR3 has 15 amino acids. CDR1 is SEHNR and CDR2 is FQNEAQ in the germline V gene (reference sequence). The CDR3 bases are TGTGCCAGCAGCTTAGTGGCAGGGCCGGCCGGGGAGCTGTTTTTT. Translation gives CASSLVAGPAGELFF.

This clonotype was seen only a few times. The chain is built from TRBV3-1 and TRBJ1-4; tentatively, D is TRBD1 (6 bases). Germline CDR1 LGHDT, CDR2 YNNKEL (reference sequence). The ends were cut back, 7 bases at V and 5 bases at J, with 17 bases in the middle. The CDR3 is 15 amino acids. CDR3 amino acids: CASTGGRGKNEKLFF. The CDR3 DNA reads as TGTGCCAGCACCGGAGGAAGGGGGAAGAATGAAAAACTGTTTTTT.

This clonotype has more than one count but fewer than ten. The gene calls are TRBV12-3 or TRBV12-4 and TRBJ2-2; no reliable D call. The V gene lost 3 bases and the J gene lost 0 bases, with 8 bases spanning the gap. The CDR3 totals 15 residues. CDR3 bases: TGTGCCAGCAGTTTGTACAAGACGAACACCGGGGAGCTGTTTTTT. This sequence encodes CASSLYKTNTGELFF.

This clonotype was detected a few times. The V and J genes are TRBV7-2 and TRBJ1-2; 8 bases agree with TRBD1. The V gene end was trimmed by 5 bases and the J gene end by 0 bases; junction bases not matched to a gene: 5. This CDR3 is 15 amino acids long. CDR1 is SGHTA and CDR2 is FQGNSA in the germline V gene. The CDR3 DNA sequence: TGTGCCAGCAGCGTACAGGGGGGAACTAACTATGGCTACACCTTC. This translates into CASSVQGGTNYGYTF.

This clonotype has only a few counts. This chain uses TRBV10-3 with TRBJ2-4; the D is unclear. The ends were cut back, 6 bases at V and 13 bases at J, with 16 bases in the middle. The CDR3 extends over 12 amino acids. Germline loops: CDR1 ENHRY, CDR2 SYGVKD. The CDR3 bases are TGTGCCATCAGCGACGGAGTCTCAGACCAGTACTTC. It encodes CAISDGVSDQYF.

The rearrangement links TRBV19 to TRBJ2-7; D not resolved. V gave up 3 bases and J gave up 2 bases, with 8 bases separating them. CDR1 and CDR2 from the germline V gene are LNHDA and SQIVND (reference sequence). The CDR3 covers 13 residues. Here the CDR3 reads CASSIGLTYEQYF. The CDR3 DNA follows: TGTGCCAGTAGTATTGGGCTTACCTACGAGCAGTACTTC.

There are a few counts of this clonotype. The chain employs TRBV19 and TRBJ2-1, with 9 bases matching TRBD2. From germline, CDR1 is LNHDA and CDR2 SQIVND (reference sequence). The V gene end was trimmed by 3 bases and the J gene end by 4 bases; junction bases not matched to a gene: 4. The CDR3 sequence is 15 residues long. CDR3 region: CASSIGSGRYNEQFF. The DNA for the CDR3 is TGTGCCAGTAGTATTGGTAGCGGGAGATACAATGAGCAGTTCTTC.